This note documents a single TCR beta chain sequence. Its target antigen remains unknown. No per-base quality is available; no much larger clone lies one base away. The entry originates in a study of blood T cell repertoires in COVID-19 (dated by TCRdb to the early 2020s). Regarding the study in general: Samples from collaborators originated in the United States, Italy and Spain and spanned both the acute and convalescent phases of COVID-19. The prospective study material was composed of cDNA or gDNA derived from T cells, B-cell-depleted T cells, or PBMCs. Subjects who had been exposed to COVID-19, were actively infected with it, or had recovered from it provided the deeply sampled blood TCRbeta repertoires that made up the dataset. The repertoires were released in a freely available public database intended as a resource for research on the immune response to SARS-CoV-2. Samples were obtained from the ongoing ImmuneRACE study (first 160 participants) and from over 1,000 subjects provided by 6 global collaborators. Sample metadata almost always included a de-identified subject ID, COVID-19 status, age in years and sex. HLA class I and class II types, where available, came from metadata supplied by the sample provider rather than from assay-based typing. Beyond this particular receptor, the publication reports: How much clinical and demographic metadata was included differed by source and by participant, and the metadata was provided uncurated.

One collaborating source in Seattle enrolled patients during active infection and followed them longitudinally through the course of disease. Whole blood was collected in K2EDTA tubes by collaborating institutions according to the institutions' own protocols. For TCRbeta analysis, collaborators shipped samples as frozen whole blood, isolated PBMCs, or DNA extracted from either of those sample types. The immunoSEQ Assay, a bias-controlled multiplex PCR, was used to amplify TCRbeta CDR3 regions from genomic DNA. In the source study's methods: The number of nucleated cells in each sample was estimated by amplification of reference gene primers within the assay. Sequence reads were collapsed and filtered to measure the absolute abundance of every unique TCRbeta CDR3 rearrangement. Productive Simpson clonality was computed per sample as the square root of Simpson's diversity index over productive rearrangements. Entries here come from immuneACCESS through TCRdb and include only in-frame sequences with V and J called. Some clones fail to appear in such tables; in the studies checked, an unresolved V gene covers under half of the shortfall, and the cause of the remainder is unknown. That table supplies the V and J calls and clone size; D and trimming were determined from the DNA. The sample table shows 250,000 to 350,000 clones, and around 85% are seen once. The ten largest make up roughly 0.94% of the sample.

Including cysteine and phenylalanine, the CDR3 has 13 amino acids. Only CDR3 DNA is held: 39 bases, read in frame from base 1. V and J are truncated by 0 bases and 5 bases respectively, leaving an intervening sequence of 7 bases. CDR1 and CDR2, per the germline V gene, are MNHNS and SASEGT. The sample consisted of peripheral blood. This receptor was obtained from a human donor with COVID-19, enrolled during active disease. The donor label of this sample is uncertain. The rearranged segments are TRBV6-1 and TRBJ1-2, with an unclear D gene assignment. The CDR3 is CASSEAAFYGYTF. The nucleotide sequence reads as follows: TGTGCCAGCAGTGAAGCAGCCTTTTATGGCTACACCTTC.